These 26 T cell receptor beta chains originate from one sample sequenced in a study of CD8+ T cells in alopecia areata. Treatment noted: oral pan-JAK inhibitor, 5-10 mg twice daily. Extracted RNA was reverse transcribed into cDNA, the sequencing template. Clones were read by immunoSEQ multiplex PCR, and TCRdb kept only the in-frame ones, dropping some. The sample contains 90,000 to 150,000 clones, 50% to 55% of which appear only once. The sample in question was CD4+ T cells sorted from blood, obtained at week 4, from a patient treated with tofacitinib. These receptors were obtained from a human donor with alopecia areata.

The chain combines TRBV6-1 with TRBJ2-7, with D unclear. This CDR3 spans 14 amino acids. Germline assignment: CDR1 MNHNS and CDR2 SASEGT. The germline V and J ends were trimmed by 4 bases and 7 bases, with 17 bases remaining between them. The CDR3 sequence: CASSGQAPPGEQYF. The CDR3 DNA is TGTGCCAGCAGTGGCCAAGCTCCTCCTGGGGAGCAGTACTTC.

This clone was counted once. The chain is built from TRBV27 and TRBJ1-2, with a weak D call TRBD1 (5 bases). Germline CDR1 and CDR2: MNHEY and SMNVEV (reference sequence). Between the trimmed V and J ends, which lost 3 bases and 4 bases, there was a span of 24 bases. This CDR3 contains 18 residues. The CDR3 sequence is CASSFLGQGKGTSYGYTF. Written as DNA, the CDR3 is TGTGCCAGCAGTTTTTTGGGGCAGGGTAAGGGCACAAGCTATGGCTACACCTTC.

The V gene is TRBV15, the J gene TRBJ2-1, with TRBD1 matching 7 bases. The V gene end was trimmed by 3 bases and the J gene end by 7 bases; junction bases not matched to a gene: 3. The V gene's germline CDR1 is LNHNV and CDR2 YYDKDF (reference sequence). There are 13 residues in the CDR3. CDR3 nucleotide sequence: TGTGCCACCAGCAGTCAGGGGGATAATGAGCAGTTCTTC. The encoded protein is CATSSQGDNEQFF.

The rearrangement joins TRBV2 to TRBJ2-7, with TRBD1 matching over 9 bases. This CDR3 is built from 13 residues. V was pared by 6 bases and J by 3 bases, with 3 bases of the junction left unmatched. CDR1 and CDR2 (germline): SNHLY, FYNNEI. The CDR3 DNA sequence: TGTGCCAGCAGGGGGACAGGGATCTACGAGCAGTACTTC. The encoded protein is CASRGTGIYEQYF.

The rearrangement uses TRBV7-9 and TRBJ2-7, with 7 positions matching TRBD1. This CDR3 is built from 19 residues. Germline CDR1 reads SEHNR; CDR2 reads FQNEAQ (reference sequence). The V segment lost 5 bases and the J segment 0 bases; nucleotides outside the gene matches: 19. The DNA for the CDR3 is TGTGCCAGCAGCAACACCGGGACAGATCCCTTAAGGGGCTCCTACGAGCAGTACTTC. Translating gives CASSNTGTDPLRGSYEQYF. Drawing the rest from reference TRBV7-9 and TRBJ2-7, the complete variable domain is DTGVSQNPRHKITKRGQNVTFRCDPISEHNRLYWYRQTLGQGPEFLTYFQNEAQLEKSRLLSDRFSAERPKGSFSTLEIQRTEQGDSAMYLCASSNTGTDPLRGSYEQYFGPGTRLTVT.

The CDR3 nucleotides read TGTGCCAGCAGTTTTAGTCGGGACAGGGCGAAGTACGAGCAGTACTTC. It translates to CASSFSRDRAKYEQYF. The J gene is TRBJ2-7, the V gene TRBV27; TRBD1 aligns across 9 bases. This CDR3 is built from 16 residues. J was trimmed by 4 bases and V by 3 bases; bases with no gene match: 10. The germline V gene encodes CDR1 MNHEY and CDR2 SMNVEV (reference sequence).

There are a few counts of this clone. The V call is TRBV29-1, the J call TRBJ2-5; 7 nucleotides align to TRBD1. The V and J ends lost 8 bases and 5 bases, in that order; junction bases with no gene match: 11. The CDR3 is 13 amino acids. From germline, CDR1 is SQVTM and CDR2 ANQGSEA. Written as DNA, the CDR3 is TGCAGCATAGGACAGGTCTTACTGGAGACCCAGTACTTC. Amino acids: CSIGQVLLETQYF.

The chain joins TRBV15 to TRBJ2-2; TRBD1 matches at 7 bases. V dropped 5 bases and J dropped 2; count of bases not matched to a gene: 5. This CDR3 comprises 15 residues. CDR1 is LNHNV and CDR2 is YYDKDF in the germline V gene (reference sequence). The chain's CDR3 is CATSRRDSNTGELFF. For the CDR3, the DNA is TGTGCCACCAGCCGCCGGGACAGCAACACCGGGGAGCTGTTTTTT.

This clone appeared a few times. The rearrangement uses TRBV30 and TRBJ2-7; the D gene is possibly TRBD1 (5 bases). This CDR3 region has 12 residues. Trimming pared 4 bases from V and 3 bases from J, leaving 10 bases between. Per germline, CDR1 GTSNPN and CDR2 SVGIG (reference sequence). As DNA, the CDR3 is TGTGCCTGGACCCAGGGCGTCTACGAGCAGTACTTC. Translation gives CAWTQGVYEQYF.

This chain joins TRBV9 and TRBJ2-7, with D perhaps TRBD2 (5 bases). Germline CDR1 and CDR2: SGDLS and YYNGEE. The CDR3 runs to 14 residues. Trimming shortened V by 1 base and J by 5 bases, and 13 bases separated the two germline ends. CDR3: CASSVNPSSDEQYF. CDR3 bases: TGTGCCAGCAGCGTAAATCCTAGCTCGGACGAGCAGTACTTC. The whole variable domain, filled in from reference TRBV9 and TRBJ2-7, reads DSGVTQTPKHLITATGQRVTLRCSPRSGDLSVYWYQQSLDQGLQFLIQYYNGEERAKGNILERFSAQQFPDLHSELNLSSLELGDSALYFCASSVNPSSDEQYFGPGTRLTVT.

A few counts support this clone. The chain combines TRBV7-2 with TRBJ1-6, with TRBD1 matching over 7 bases. Germline lookup yields CDR1 SGHTA and CDR2 FQGNSA. The CDR3 loop spans 19 amino acids. The junction had 11 bases not matched to a gene; V was cut back by 1 base and J by 2 bases. CDR3 protein: CASSLGGGGGGPYNSPLHF. For the CDR3, the DNA is TGTGCCAGCAGCTTAGGTGGAGGGGGCGGTGGCCCCTATAATTCACCCCTCCACTTT.

The chain joins TRBV6-5 to TRBJ1-1; tentatively, D is TRBD1 (6 bases). From germline, CDR1 is MNHEY and CDR2 SVGAGI. The CDR3 is 16 amino acids. Trimming took off 0 bases at V and 3 bases at J, with 14 bases between the two ends. The CDR3 here is CASSYSRGDWDTEAFF. CDR3 DNA sequence: TGTGCCAGCAGTTACTCGAGGGGGGATTGGGACACTGAAGCTTTCTTT.

The V call is TRBV9, the J call TRBJ1-2; a weak D match, TRBD1 (5 bases). The CDR3 covers 14 residues. V lost 0 bases, J lost 7 bases, and 13 bases lay in between. Germline CDR1 reads SGDLS; CDR2 reads YYNGEE. The CDR3 region is CASSVDFGTGGYTF. The CDR3 DNA reads as TGTGCCAGCAGCGTAGATTTCGGGACTGGTGGCTACACCTTC.

The chain recombines TRBV29-1 with TRBJ2-7; a possible D gene is TRBD2 (5 bases). From germline, CDR1 is SQVTM and CDR2 ANQGSEA. The ends were cut back, 6 bases at V and 3 bases at J, with 21 bases in the middle. The length of the CDR3 is 15 residues. CDR3 amino acids: CSVQKDYSSLYEQYF. For the CDR3, the DNA is TGCAGCGTCCAAAAAGACTATTCCTCCCTCTACGAGCAGTACTTC.

The chain combines TRBV6-5 with TRBJ2-2; no definite D call. The CDR3 has 13 amino acids. Trimming stripped 8 bases from V and 1 base from J, with 8 bases between. From germline, CDR1 is MNHEY and CDR2 SVGAGI. The CDR3 here is CASQEMNTGELFF. CDR3 DNA: TGTGCCAGCCAAGAGATGAACACCGGGGAGCTGTTTTTT.

The chain combines TRBV25-1 with TRBJ2-3; D perhaps matches TRBD1 (6 bases). Germline assignment: CDR1 MGHDK and CDR2 SYGVNS. CDR3 length: 16 amino acids. Trimming took 1 base from V and 2 from J, leaving 13 bases between them. Here the CDR3 reads CASSESWGQLTDTQYF. The CDR3 nucleotides are TGTGCCAGCAGTGAATCTTGGGGACAACTCACAGATACGCAGTATTTT.

This sequence joins TRBV2 and TRBJ2-1, with 7 bases lining up with TRBD2. V lost 8 bases and J lost 4; bases outside the gene matches: 5. CDR3 length: 13 residues. CDR1 SNHLY and CDR2 FYNNEI come from the germline V gene. The CDR3 bases are TGTGCCAGCGAGAGCGGGACGTACAATGAGCAGTTCTTC. It codes for CASESGTYNEQFF.

The rearrangement uses TRBV20-1 and TRBJ2-1; either TRBD1 or TRBD2 may fit D (5 bases each). The V end lost 6 bases, the J end lost 12 bases, and 15 bases lay between the germline ends. This CDR3 region has 11 residues. Germline lookup yields CDR1 DFQATT and CDR2 SNEGSKA (reference sequence). This chain's CDR3 is CSAPRGRGQFF. The CDR3 coding sequence is TGCAGTGCGCCTCGGGGACGGGGGCAGTTCTTC.

CDR3: CASSLAAGVRSGNTIYF. In nucleotides, the CDR3 is TGTGCCAGCAGCTTAGCGGCAGGGGTTAGATCTGGAAACACCATATATTTT. The J gene is TRBJ1-3, the V gene TRBV7-6; D might be TRBD1 (6 bases). V lost 0 bases, J lost 1 base, and 13 bases lay in between. The CDR3 spans 17 residues. Germline V gene data show CDR1 as SGHVS and CDR2 as FNYEAQ.

V and J are TRBV19 and TRBJ2-1; 10 bases align to TRBD2. CDR1 and CDR2 (germline): LNHDA, SQIVND (reference sequence). J gave up 9 bases and V 8 bases, and 13 bases lay outside the gene matches. CDR3 size: 15 residues. The DNA for the CDR3 is TGTGCCAGTGCACTAGCGGGACCGGGAATCCTTGAGCAGTTCTTC. Its protein product is CASALAGPGILEQFF.

This clone was picked up a small number of times. The rearrangement uses TRBV30 and TRBJ1-2; D is uncertain. Trimming cost V 0 bases and J 7 bases, with 12 bases left between them. Germline-derived CDR1 and CDR2 are GTSNPN and SVGIG (reference sequence). The CDR3 has 13 amino acids. DNA of the CDR3: TGTGCCTGGAGTGTAAAAGGGTCGACTGGCTACACCTTC. Translation gives CAWSVKGSTGYTF.

The chain recombines TRBV5-1 with TRBJ2-1; D is unclear. V was clipped by 0 bases and J by 0 bases, with 13 bases between them. The V gene's germline CDR1 is SGHRS and CDR2 YFSETQ. The CDR3 totals 17 residues. CDR3 nucleotide sequence: TGCGCCAGCAGCTTGGAAGGGTACGGTAGCTCCTACAATGAGCAGTTCTTC. Its protein product is CASSLEGYGSSYNEQFF. Based on the CDR3 plus reference TRBV5-1 and TRBJ2-1, the full variable domain is KAGVTQTPRYLIKTRGQQVTLSCSPISGHRSVSWYQQTPGQGLQFLFEYFSETQRNKGNFPGRFSGRQFSNSRSEMNVSTLELGDSALYLCASSLEGYGSSYNEQFFGPGTRLTVL.

This clone was recorded a few times. The CDR3 loop is CASGQHRDHYGYTF. Written as DNA, the CDR3 is TGCGCCAGCGGACAACACAGGGATCACTATGGCTACACCTTC. The rearrangement uses TRBV4-1 and TRBJ1-2; a weak D match, TRBD1 (6 bases). Trimming shortened V by 8 bases and J by 3 bases, and 16 bases separated the two germline ends. CDR1 is MGHRA, CDR2 YSYEKL, per germline. The CDR3 sequence is 14 residues long.

This clone showed up just a few times. The gene calls are TRBV29-1 and TRBJ2-1; 8 bases align to TRBD1. The CDR3 runs 15 residues. CDR1 and CDR2 (germline): SQVTM, ANQGSEA. J gave up 3 bases and V 7 bases, and 11 bases lay outside the gene matches. CDR3 sequence reads: CSATRGQVSYNEQFF. The CDR3 coding sequence is TGCAGCGCTACCAGGGGGCAGGTCAGCTACAATGAGCAGTTCTTC.

There are a few counts of this clone. The rearrangement uses TRBV30 and TRBJ2-7; no clear D gene. The CDR3 length is 11 residues. Germline V gene sequence: CDR1 GTSNPN, CDR2 SVGIG (reference sequence). The V end was cut by 3 bases, the J end by 2 bases, with 5 bases between. CDR3 region: CAWSGAYEQYF. The CDR3 bases are TGTGCCTGGAGCGGCGCCTACGAGCAGTACTTC.

This clone has more than one count but fewer than ten. The V and J genes are TRBV9 and TRBJ2-6, with D possibly matching TRBD1 (6 bases). There are 15 residues in the CDR3. The germline V gene encodes CDR1 SGDLS and CDR2 YYNGEE. V shed 5 bases and J shed 1 base, with 10 bases lying between them. DNA for the CDR3: TGTGCCAGCAGTCTTCAGGGGTCTGGGGCCAACGTCCTGACTTTC. This sequence encodes CASSLQGSGANVLTF.